The sequence of this T cell receptor beta chain was determined in a study of post-analysis software for immune sequencing data. Points from the study as a whole: Patients with multiple sclerosis recorded significantly lower normalized Chao1 diversity than controls, the study found. When patients were compared with controls, a handful of TRBV segments were more frequent, TRBV5-6, TRBV5-1 and TRBV20-1 among them.

TCR beta cDNA libraries had unique molecular identifiers. TCRdb reprocessed the PCR reads with MiXCR, giving one entry per CDR3 protein. Of hundreds of thousands of distinct CDR3 sequences in the sample, around 60% are singletons; the top ten hold approximately 10%. For this clonotype: Its matching antigen is unknown.

V lost 7 bases to trimming and J lost 10 bases, with 17 bases between them. The CDR3 is 12 amino acids. The germline CDR1 and CDR2 sequences are SQVTM and ANQGSEA. This sequence was found in a girl aged 2-10 years with multiple sclerosis. The sequenced sample consisted of blood. The V call is TRBV29-1, the J call TRBJ2-1; no clear D. The CDR3 bases are TGCAGCGCCACGAGGTTGGAAAACGAGCAGTTCTTC. Translating it yields CSATRLENEQFF.